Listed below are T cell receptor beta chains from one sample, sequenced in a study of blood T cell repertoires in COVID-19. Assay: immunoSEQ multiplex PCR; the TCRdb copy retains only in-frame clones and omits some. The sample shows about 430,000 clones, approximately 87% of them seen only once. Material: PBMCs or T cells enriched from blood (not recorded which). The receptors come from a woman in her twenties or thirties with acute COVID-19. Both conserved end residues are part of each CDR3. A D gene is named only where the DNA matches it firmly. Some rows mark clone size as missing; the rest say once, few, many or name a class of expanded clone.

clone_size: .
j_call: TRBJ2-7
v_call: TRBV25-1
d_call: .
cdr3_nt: TGTGCCAGCAGTCTAGGCGGCTACGAGCAGTACTTC
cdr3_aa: CASSLGGYEQYF

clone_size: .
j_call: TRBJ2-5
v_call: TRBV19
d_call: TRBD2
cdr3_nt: TGTGCCAGTAGTACAGGTCTACTAGCGGGGGGACGGGAGACCCAGTACTTC
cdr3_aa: CASSTGLLAGGRETQYF

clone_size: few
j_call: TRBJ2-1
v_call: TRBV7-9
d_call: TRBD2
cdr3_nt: TGTGCCAGCACTCTCTGGCGGGGGGCCTACAATGAGCAGTTCTTC
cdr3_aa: CASTLWRGAYNEQFF

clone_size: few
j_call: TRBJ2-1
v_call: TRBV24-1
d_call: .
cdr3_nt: TGTGCCACCAGTGATCCCCGACACAACAATGAGCAGTTCTTC
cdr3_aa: CATSDPRHNNEQFF

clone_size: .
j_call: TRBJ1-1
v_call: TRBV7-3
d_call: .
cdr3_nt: TGTGCCAGCAGCCAGACAGAGAACACTGAAGCTTTCTTT
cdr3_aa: CASSQTENTEAFF

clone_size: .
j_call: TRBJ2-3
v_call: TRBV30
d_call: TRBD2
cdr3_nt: TGTGCCTGGAGTCTAGCGGGGGGTATAGATACGCAGTATTTT
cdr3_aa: CAWSLAGGIDTQYF

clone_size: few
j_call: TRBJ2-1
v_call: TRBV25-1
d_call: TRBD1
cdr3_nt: TGTGCCAGCCGGGACAGGGCGTGGGGTGAGCAGTTCTTC
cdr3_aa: CASRDRAWGEQFF

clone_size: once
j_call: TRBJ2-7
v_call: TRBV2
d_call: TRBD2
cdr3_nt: TGTGCCAGCTCGGGGGGGCCCACCGAGCAGTACTTC
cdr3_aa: CASSGGPTEQYF

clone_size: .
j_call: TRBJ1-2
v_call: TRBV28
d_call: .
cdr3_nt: TGTGCCAGCAGTTTAGGCTTCTATGGCTACACCTTC
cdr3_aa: CASSLGFYGYTF

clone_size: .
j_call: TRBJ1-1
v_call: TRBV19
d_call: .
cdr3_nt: TGTGCCAGTACCAGGACACCAGATAGCATGAACACTGAAGCTTTCTTT
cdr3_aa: CASTRTPDSMNTEAFF

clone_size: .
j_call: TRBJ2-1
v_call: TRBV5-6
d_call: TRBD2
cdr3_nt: TGTGCCAGCAGCTTATACGGGGGGGTCTACAATGAGCAGTTCTTC
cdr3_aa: CASSLYGGVYNEQFF

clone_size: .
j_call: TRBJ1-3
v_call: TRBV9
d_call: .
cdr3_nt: TGTGCCAGCAGCACGGGAGAGGGAAACACCATATATTTT
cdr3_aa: CASSTGEGNTIYF

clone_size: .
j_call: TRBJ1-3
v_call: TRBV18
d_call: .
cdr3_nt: TGTGCCAGCTCACCGGTGGGACGGCGGGGTACTGGAAACACCATATATTTT
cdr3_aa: CASSPVGRRGTGNTIYF

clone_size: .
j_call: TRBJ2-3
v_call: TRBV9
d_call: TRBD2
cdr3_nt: TGTGCCAGCGGCCGACTAGCGGAGATCACAGATACGCAGTATTTT
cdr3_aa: CASGRLAEITDTQYF

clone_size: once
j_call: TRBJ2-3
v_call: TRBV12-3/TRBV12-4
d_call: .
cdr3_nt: TGTGCCAGCAGGCCTTCGGGCACAGATACGCAGTATTTT
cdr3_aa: CASRPSGTDTQYF

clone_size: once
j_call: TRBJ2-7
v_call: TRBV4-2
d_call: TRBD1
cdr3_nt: TGTGCCAGCAGCCAAGCTACCGGGACAGTTACCTACGAGCAGTACTTC
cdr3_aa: CASSQATGTVTYEQYF

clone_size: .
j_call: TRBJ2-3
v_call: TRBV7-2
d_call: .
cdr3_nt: TGTGCCAGCAGCTTAGGGCCCACAGATACGCAGTATTTT
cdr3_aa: CASSLGPTDTQYF

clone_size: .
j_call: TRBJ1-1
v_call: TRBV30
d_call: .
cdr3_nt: TGTGCCTGGAGTGTACCACCGGTTGAAGCTTTCTTT
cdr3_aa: CAWSVPPVEAFF

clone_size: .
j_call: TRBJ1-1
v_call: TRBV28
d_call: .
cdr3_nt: TGTGCCAGCACCCGGGGTGAGAGTTATAGCACTGAAGCTTTCTTT
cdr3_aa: CASTRGESYSTEAFF

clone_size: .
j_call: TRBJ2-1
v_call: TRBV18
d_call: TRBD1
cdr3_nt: TGTGCCAGCTCCCCTGGGGACAGGGGCTACAATGAGCAGTTCTTC
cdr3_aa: CASSPGDRGYNEQFF

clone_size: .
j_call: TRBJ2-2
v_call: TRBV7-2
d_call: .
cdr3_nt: TGTGCCAGCAGCTTCTGGCAGGGGAACACCGGGGAGCTGTTTTTT
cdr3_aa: CASSFWQGNTGELFF